Each of the 31 T cell receptor beta chains below was sequenced from the same sample in a study of post-analysis software for immune sequencing data. Included in the TCR beta cDNA libraries were unique molecular identifiers. TCRdb independently ran MiXCR on the PCR reads; one entry per CDR3 protein. The repertoire consists of about 160,000 distinct CDR3 sequences, with 35% to 40% occurring once and the leading ten covering under 30%. The sample was blood, taken after autologous hematopoietic stem cell transplantation. Receptors originate from a girl aged 5 to 17 with multiple sclerosis.

This clonotype turned up a few times. V gene TRBV12-3 or TRBV12-4 combines with J gene TRBJ1-1, with a possible D match to TRBD1 (6 bases). The CDR3 sequence is 13 residues long. Trimming removed 0 bases at V and 8 bases at J, with 10 bases between. Written as DNA, the CDR3 is TGTGCCAGCAGTTTAGCTACAGGGACAGAAGCTTTCTTT. Protein: CASSLATGTEAFF.

This clonotype was observed a few times. The chain joins TRBV5-1 to TRBJ2-7; D is unclear. Trimming shortened V by 1 base and J by 2 bases, and 10 bases separated the two germline ends. From germline, CDR1 is SGHRS and CDR2 YFSETQ. This CDR3 has 14 residues. Here the CDR3 DNA reads TGCGCCAGCAGCTTGACTTCTGGGCCCTACGAGCAGTACTTC. Protein product: CASSLTSGPYEQYF.

The V call is TRBV27, the J call TRBJ1-2; D is possibly TRBD1 (5 bases). CDR1 is MNHEY, CDR2 SMNVEV, per germline (reference sequence). The CDR3 extends over 13 amino acids. The V and J ends lost 6 bases and 8 bases respectively, with 16 bases between them. The CDR3 loop reads CASRQNGAGGYTF. DNA for the CDR3: TGTGCCAGCAGACAAAACGGGGCGGGCGGCTACACCTTC.

A few counts support this clonotype. The CDR3 loop reads CASSSPTSDEQYF. Here the CDR3 DNA reads TGCGCCAGCAGCTCCCCGACTAGCGACGAGCAGTACTTC. This chain links TRBV5-1 with TRBJ2-7; 8 bases fit TRBD2. The CDR3 runs 13 residues. J gave up 5 bases and V 3 bases, and 4 bases lay outside the gene matches. In germline, CDR1 is SGHRS, CDR2 YFSETQ.

In its sample, this clonotype was seen many times. J is TRBJ1-2 and V is TRBV29-1, with no clear D. V was shortened by 3 bases and J by 0 bases, with 11 bases between the two germline ends. Germline V lookup: CDR1 SQVTM, CDR2 ANQGSEA. CDR3 length: 14 residues. The CDR3 nucleotides read TGCAGCGTTGAGGAGGACGTAACTAACTATGGCTACACCTTC. It encodes CSVEEDVTNYGYTF.

J is TRBJ2-3 and V is TRBV6-4, with 9 bases identical to TRBD2. The CDR3 extends over 15 amino acids. Looked up from germline, CDR1 is MRHNA and CDR2 is SNTAGT. Unmatched junction bases numbered 8, after V lost 8 bases and J lost 2 bases. The CDR3 loop is CASSAGGGPTDTQYF. CDR3 sequence (DNA): TGTGCCAGCTCCGCGGGAGGGGGACCCACAGATACGCAGTATTTT.

The chain recombines TRBV7-8 with TRBJ2-7; maybe TRBD2 (6 bases). This CDR3 region has 17 residues. V shed 5 bases and J shed 4 bases, with 24 bases lying between them. Germline lookup yields CDR1 SGHVS and CDR2 FQNEAQ. CDR3 sequence (DNA): TGTGCCAGCAGCCTCACAGTGACCCGGGACTCACTTTACGAGCAGTACTTC. Protein: CASSLTVTRDSLYEQYF.

The rearrangement links TRBV3-1 to TRBJ2-3; D is unresolved. Deletions cut 4 bases from V and 3 bases from J, with 8 bases between. Germline values: CDR1 LGHDT, CDR2 YNNKEL (reference sequence). The CDR3 totals 13 residues. As DNA, the CDR3 is TGTGCCAGCAGCCCGGATATGACAGATACGCAGTATTTT. Translation gives CASSPDMTDTQYF.

J is TRBJ2-6 and V is TRBV7-6; D possibly corresponds to TRBD1 (6 bases). The CDR3 runs 21 residues. V dropped 1 base and J dropped 0 bases, with 22 bases sitting between them. CDR1 is SGHVS, CDR2 FNYEAQ, per germline. The CDR3 protein is CASSLGPVGGRTSSGANVLTF. In DNA form, the CDR3 reads TGTGCCAGCAGCTTAGGTCCGGTAGGGGGACGGACCAGCTCTGGGGCCAACGTCCTGACTTTC.

V gene TRBV6-2 or TRBV6-3 combines with J gene TRBJ2-1; no reliable D call. V gave up 2 bases and J gave up 8 bases, with 4 bases separating them. The CDR3 has 11 amino acids. Germline CDR1 and CDR2: MNHEY and SVGEGT. The DNA for the CDR3 is TGTGCCAGCAGTTACGACGATGAGCAGTTCTTC. It specifies CASSYDDEQFF.

This clonotype was counted only a few times. The chain uses TRBV28 and TRBJ1-2; possible D gene TRBD1, 5 bases. Germline V CDR1 and CDR2: MDHEN, SYDVKM. The CDR3 has 13 residues. Trimming took off 5 bases at V and 6 bases at J, with 13 bases between the two ends. This CDR3 is CASSPPGLNGYTF. The CDR3 coding sequence is TGTGCCAGCAGTCCCCCGGGACTTAATGGCTACACCTTC.

V usage is TRBV20-1 and J usage is TRBJ1-5; possible D gene TRBD1, 6 bases. The CDR3 contains 16 residues. The germline V gene encodes CDR1 DFQATT and CDR2 SNEGSKA (reference sequence). V was clipped by 3 bases and J by 6 bases, with 21 bases between them. CDR3 in amino acids: CSARGYGGEFGQPQHF. In nucleotides, the CDR3 is TGCAGTGCTAGGGGTTATGGGGGCGAGTTTGGTCAGCCCCAGCATTTT.

The chain employs TRBV20-1 and TRBJ1-2, with D perhaps matching TRBD1 (5 bases). The CDR3 loop spans 12 amino acids. Trimming removed 5 bases at V and 4 bases at J, with 11 bases between. In germline, CDR1 is DFQATT, CDR2 SNEGSKA (reference sequence). In DNA form, the CDR3 reads TGCAGTGCTGGGCAGGGAGGCTATGGCTACACCTTC. This translates into CSAGQGGYGYTF.

The rearrangement uses TRBV29-1 and TRBJ2-1, with TRBD1 as a possible D gene (7 bases). This CDR3 contains 14 residues. V was clipped by 7 bases and J by 9 bases, with 22 bases between them. CDR1 and CDR2 from the germline V gene are SQVTM and ANQGSEA. The CDR3 region is CSAGQEGAWGEQFF. As DNA, the CDR3 is TGCAGCGCCGGACAGGAGGGGGCATGGGGTGAGCAGTTCTTC.

This clonotype was seen repeatedly, ten times or more. The chain employs TRBV5-1 and TRBJ2-7, with unresolved D. V was pared by 0 bases and J by 0 bases, with 7 bases between. Germline-derived CDR1 and CDR2 are SGHRS and YFSETQ. The CDR3 sequence is 14 residues long. The CDR3 DNA reads TGCGCCAGCAGCTTGGACGCTAGCTCCTACGAGCAGTACTTC. It translates to CASSLDASSYEQYF.

The chain recombines TRBV6-5 with TRBJ2-7; 8 bases agree with TRBD1. There are 14 residues in the CDR3. Per the germline V gene, CDR1 is MNHEY and CDR2 is SVGAGI. The trim removed 6 bases at V and 10 bases at J, leaving 14 bases unmatched. CDR3 in DNA: TGTGCCAGCAGGTCGACAGGGGATAGGTTTGACCAGTACTTC. Translated, it gives CASRSTGDRFDQYF.

This clonotype was picked up many times. This chain links TRBV4-3 with TRBJ1-2, with D perhaps matching TRBD1 (5 bases). The length of the CDR3 is 14 residues. Trimming shortened V by 1 base and J by 6 bases, and 12 bases separated the two germline ends. Germline V gene data show CDR1 as LGHNA and CDR2 as YSLEER. The CDR3 reads CASSQVQGPHGYTF. In nucleotides, the CDR3 is TGCGCCAGCAGCCAAGTCCAGGGTCCCCATGGCTACACCTTC.

This clonotype is a singleton in its sample. At one end, the junction sequence differs from germline, possibly due to a read error. CDR3 region: CASSYSRDQLWVEGSPPHF. The CDR3 DNA sequence: TGTGCCAGCAGTTACTCGAGAGACCAACTGTGGGTGGAAGGGTCACCCCCCCACTTT. The rearrangement links TRBV6-5 to TRBJ1-6; D unresolved. Germline loops: CDR1 MNHEY, CDR2 SVGAGI. The length of the CDR3 is 19 residues.

A few counts support this clonotype. The chain joins TRBV27 to TRBJ1-2; TRBD1 might be the D (5 bases). The CDR3 has 17 residues. Germline assignment: CDR1 MNHEY and CDR2 SMNVEV (reference sequence). Deletions cut 1 base from V and 2 bases from J, with 17 bases between. The CDR3 reads CASSLYGKGERNYGYTF. In DNA, the CDR3 is TGTGCCAGCAGTTTATATGGGAAAGGGGAAAGGAACTATGGCTACACCTTC.

The chain employs TRBV28 and TRBJ1-1, with D possibly TRBD1 on 5 matching bases. CDR1 is MDHEN and CDR2 is SYDVKM in the germline V gene. This CDR3 is 16 amino acids long. V lost 5 bases and J 6 bases, leaving 22 bases between the germline ends. The CDR3 protein is CASSQASRVGYPEAFF. In DNA form, the CDR3 reads TGTGCCAGCAGTCAAGCCAGCAGGGTAGGGTACCCTGAAGCTTTCTTT.

The table lists this clonotype with a count of one. The conserved phenylalanine or tryptophan is not found at the CDR3 terminus, so this likely reflects a read error. V gene TRBV20-1 combines with J gene TRBJ2-4, with 14 bases matching TRBD2. The DNA matches TRBJ2-5 better at its end, which makes the J call doubtful. Per germline, CDR1 DFQATT and CDR2 SNEGSKA (reference sequence). This CDR3 contains 15 residues. This chain's CDR3 is CSAAGLAGDEETQYC. CDR3 nucleotides: TGCAGTGCTGCGGGACTAGCGGGAGATGAAGAGACCCAGTACTGC.

The CDR3: CASRAGTTADTQYF. The CDR3 DNA follows: TGTGCCAGCAGGGCCGGGACTACGGCAGATACGCAGTATTTT. The chain joins TRBV7-3 to TRBJ2-3; 7 nucleotides match TRBD2. CDR1 is SGHTA and CDR2 is FQGTGA in the germline V gene. The CDR3 totals 14 residues. Losses at the gene ends were 6 bases for V and 4 bases for J; bases not matched to a gene: 7.

This chain uses TRBV5-1 with TRBJ1-1; 8 nucleotides align to TRBD1. Looked up from germline, CDR1 is SGHRS and CDR2 is YFSETQ. V lost 4 bases and J lost 5; bases outside the gene matches: 13. The CDR3 covers 16 residues. The DNA for the CDR3 is TGCGCCAGCAGCCCGACGACTTCAGGGGGCGGAACTGAAGCTTTCTTT. Protein: CASSPTTSGGGTEAFF. Using reference TRBV5-1 and TRBJ1-1 for the parts outside the CDR3, the full variable domain is KAGVTQTPRYLIKTRGQQVTLSCSPISGHRSVSWYQQTPGQGLQFLFEYFSETQRNKGNFPGRFSGRQFSNSRSEMNVSTLELGDSALYLCASSPTTSGGGTEAFFGQGTRLTVV.

V usage is TRBV19 and J usage is TRBJ2-7; 8 positions agree with TRBD2. J gave up 2 bases and V 1 base, and 4 bases lay outside the gene matches. This CDR3 has 15 residues. Germline values: CDR1 LNHDA, CDR2 SQIVND (reference sequence). CDR3 amino acids: CASSIVLADPYEQYF. CDR3 DNA: TGTGCCAGTAGTATAGTACTAGCGGACCCCTACGAGCAGTACTTC. Filled out from reference TRBV19 and TRBJ2-7, the complete variable domain reads DGGITQSPKYLFRKEGQNVTLSCEQNLNHDAMYWYRQDPGQGLRLIYYSQIVNDFQKGDIAEGYSVSREKKESFPLTVTSAQKNPTAFYLCASSIVLADPYEQYFGPGTRLTVT.

This clonotype has only a few counts. This chain links TRBV6-5 with TRBJ1-2, with a possible D match to TRBD1 (6 bases). Germline CDR1 is MNHEY and CDR2 is SVGAGI. The CDR3 is 12 amino acids. Trimming cost V 7 bases and J 8 bases, with 14 bases left between them. The CDR3 spells CASISGEGGYTF. CDR3 DNA sequence: TGTGCCAGCATCTCAGGGGAGGGCGGCTACACCTTC.

This clonotype was seen more than once but under ten times. CDR3 in amino acids: CASSYSTGYTF. CDR3 DNA sequence: TGTGCCAGCAGTTACTCGACTGGCTACACCTTC. This sequence joins TRBV6-6 and TRBJ1-2; no definite D call. With 0 bases removed from V and 7 bases from J, the gap between germline ends came to 3 bases. The length of the CDR3 is 11 residues. From germline, CDR1 is MNHNY and CDR2 SVGAGI (reference sequence).

This clonotype was seen a handful of times. J is TRBJ2-7 and V is TRBV4-1; the match to TRBD2 covers 9 bases. V shed 1 base and J 5 bases; nucleotides not matched to a gene: 9. Germline V CDR1 and CDR2: MGHRA, YSYEKL. This CDR3 region has 16 residues. CDR3 sequence (DNA): TGCGCCAGCAGCCAAGGAATAGCGGGAGTCCCCCACGAGCAGTACTTC. Translating it yields CASSQGIAGVPHEQYF.

This chain's CDR3 is CASSLPGLAGGRGTDTQYF. CDR3 in DNA: TGTGCCAGCAGTCTTCCGGGACTAGCGGGAGGGAGGGGCACAGATACGCAGTATTTT. The chain is built from TRBV28 and TRBJ2-3; TRBD2 agrees at 16 bases. This CDR3 spans 19 amino acids. Germline loops: CDR1 MDHEN, CDR2 SYDVKM. The J segment lost 1 base and the V segment lost 5 bases, leaving 9 bases of the junction unmatched.

This clonotype was observed once. The junction departs from the called germline gene at one end, perhaps through a read error. The chain joins TRBV20-1 to TRBJ1-1; D is unclear. The germline gives CDR1 DFQATT, CDR2 SNEGSKA (reference sequence). This CDR3 has 11 amino acids. The CDR3 DNA sequence: TGCAGGGCTATTAGTTACACTGAAGCTTTCTTT. Translation gives CRAISYTEAFF.

V and J are TRBV4-2 and TRBJ2-5; 8 nucleotides align to TRBD2. The CDR3 length is 17 residues. Germline V gene lookup returns CDR1 LGHNA and CDR2 YNFKEQ. The ends lost 0 bases at V and 2 bases at J; junction bases unmatched: 8. This CDR3 reads CASSQDFPGGGQETQYF. The CDR3 nucleotides read TGTGCCAGCAGCCAAGATTTTCCGGGAGGGGGGCAAGAGACCCAGTACTTC.

This clonotype has a count of ten or more. V and J are TRBV24-1 and TRBJ2-1, with 9 bases lining up with TRBD1. V shed 1 base, J shed 7 bases, and the junction held 4 bases outside the gene matches. CDR3 size: 15 residues. CDR1 is KGHDR and CDR2 is SFDVKD in the germline V gene. The CDR3: CATSDLQGAKNEQFF. CDR3 bases: TGTGCCACCAGTGATTTACAGGGGGCAAAAAATGAGCAGTTCTTC.